The clone carrying this T cell receptor (beta chain) was observed a single time. This sample is drawn from a study of blood T cell repertoires in COVID-19. Looked up from germline, CDR1 is SGHRS and CDR2 is YFSETQ. CDR3 length: 16 amino acids. V shed 2 bases and J shed 1 base, with 13 bases lying between them. The data were produced by immunoSEQ multiplex PCR, yet TCRdb's version contains in-frame clones alone and is incomplete. The sample yields under 300,000 clones, 86% seen once. This chain joins TRBV5-1 and TRBJ1-3; unclear D gene. Sequenced input: peripheral blood. The receptor was isolated from an elderly man with acute or convalescent COVID-19. The CDR3 loop reads CASSLSGEGSGNTIYF. In DNA form, the CDR3 reads TGCGCCAGCAGCTTATCAGGCGAAGGATCTGGAAACACCATATATTTT.